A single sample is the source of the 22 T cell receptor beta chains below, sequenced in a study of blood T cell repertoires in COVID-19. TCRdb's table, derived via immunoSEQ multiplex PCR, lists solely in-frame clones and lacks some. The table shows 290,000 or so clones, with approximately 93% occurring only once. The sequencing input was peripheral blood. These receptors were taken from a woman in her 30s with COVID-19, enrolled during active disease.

The CDR3 DNA is TGTGCCAGCAGCCAATTAAGGGGACAGGCTAATTCACCCCTCCACTTT. This gives the protein CASSQLRGQANSPLHF. This chain uses TRBV14 with TRBJ1-6, with TRBD1 matching 8 bases. The CDR3 covers 16 residues. J lost 6 bases, V lost 2 bases, and 6 bases had no gene match. The germline CDR1 and CDR2 sequences are SGHDN and FVKESK.

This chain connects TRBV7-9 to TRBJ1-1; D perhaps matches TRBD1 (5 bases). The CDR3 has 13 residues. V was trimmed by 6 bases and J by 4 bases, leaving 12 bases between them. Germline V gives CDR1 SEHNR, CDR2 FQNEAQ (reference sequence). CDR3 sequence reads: CASRLRGGTEAFF. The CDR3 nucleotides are TGTGCCAGCAGGTTAAGGGGCGGCACTGAAGCTTTCTTT. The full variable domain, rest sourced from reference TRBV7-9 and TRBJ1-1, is DTGVSQNPRHKITKRGQNVTFRCDPISEHNRLYWYRQTLGQGPEFLTYFQNEAQLEKSRLLSDRFSAERPKGSFSTLEIQRTEQGDSAMYLCASRLRGGTEAFFGQGTRLTVV.

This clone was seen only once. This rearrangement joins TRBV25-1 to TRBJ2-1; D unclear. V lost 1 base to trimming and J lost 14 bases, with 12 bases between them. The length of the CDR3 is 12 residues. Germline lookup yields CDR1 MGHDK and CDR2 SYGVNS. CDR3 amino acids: CASSELGTTEFF. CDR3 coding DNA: TGTGCCAGCAGTGAATTGGGCACGACGGAGTTCTTC.

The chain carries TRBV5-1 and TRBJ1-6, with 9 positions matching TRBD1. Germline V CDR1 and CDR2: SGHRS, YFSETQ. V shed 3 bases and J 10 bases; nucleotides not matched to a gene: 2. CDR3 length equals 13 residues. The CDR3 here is CASSWDRESPLHF. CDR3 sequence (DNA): TGCGCCAGCAGCTGGGACAGGGAGTCACCCCTCCACTTT.

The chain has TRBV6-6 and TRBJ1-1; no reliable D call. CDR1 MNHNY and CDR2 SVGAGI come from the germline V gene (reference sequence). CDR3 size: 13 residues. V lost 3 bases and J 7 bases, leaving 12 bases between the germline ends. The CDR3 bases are TGTGCCAGCAGTTATGGTGCCGGAGGTGAAGCTTTCTTT. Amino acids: CASSYGAGGEAFF.

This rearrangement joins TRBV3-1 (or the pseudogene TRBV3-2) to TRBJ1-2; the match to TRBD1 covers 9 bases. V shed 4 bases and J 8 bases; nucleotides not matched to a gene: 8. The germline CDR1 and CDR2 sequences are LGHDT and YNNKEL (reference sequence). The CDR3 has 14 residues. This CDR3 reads CASSPGGQGPGYTF. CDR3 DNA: TGTGCCAGCAGCCCGGGGGGACAGGGACCGGGCTACACCTTC.

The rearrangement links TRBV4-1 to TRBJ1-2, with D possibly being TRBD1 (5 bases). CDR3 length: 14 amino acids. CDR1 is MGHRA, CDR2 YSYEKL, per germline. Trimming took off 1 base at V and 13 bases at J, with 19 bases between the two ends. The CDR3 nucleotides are TGCGCCAGCAGCCAAGGGACCCGGTGGGGGGAAAGCACCTTC. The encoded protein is CASSQGTRWGESTF.

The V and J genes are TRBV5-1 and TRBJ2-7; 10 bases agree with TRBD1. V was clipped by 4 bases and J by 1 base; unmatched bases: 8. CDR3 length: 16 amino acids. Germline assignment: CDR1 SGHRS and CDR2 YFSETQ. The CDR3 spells CASSLMGTGVSYEQYF. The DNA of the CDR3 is TGCGCCAGCAGCCTTATGGGGACAGGGGTTTCCTACGAGCAGTACTTC.

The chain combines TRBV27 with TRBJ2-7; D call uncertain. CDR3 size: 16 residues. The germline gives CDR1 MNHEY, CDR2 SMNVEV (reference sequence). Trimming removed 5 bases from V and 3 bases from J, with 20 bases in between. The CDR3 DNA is TGTGCCAGCAGTCCGCATAACTCGGAGACCTTCTACGAGCAGTACTTC. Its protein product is CASSPHNSETFYEQYF.

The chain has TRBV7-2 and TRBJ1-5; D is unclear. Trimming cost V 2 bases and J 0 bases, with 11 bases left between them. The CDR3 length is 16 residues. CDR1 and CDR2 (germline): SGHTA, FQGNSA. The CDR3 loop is CASSLTVDDSNQPQHF. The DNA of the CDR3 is TGTGCCAGCAGCTTAACAGTCGACGATAGCAATCAGCCCCAGCATTTT. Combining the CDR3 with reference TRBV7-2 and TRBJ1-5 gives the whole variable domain GAGVSQSPSNKVTEKGKDVELRCDPISGHTALYWYRQSLGQGLEFLIYFQGNSAPDKSGLPSDRFSAERTGGSVSTLTIQRTQQEDSAVYLCASSLTVDDSNQPQHFGDGTRLSIL.

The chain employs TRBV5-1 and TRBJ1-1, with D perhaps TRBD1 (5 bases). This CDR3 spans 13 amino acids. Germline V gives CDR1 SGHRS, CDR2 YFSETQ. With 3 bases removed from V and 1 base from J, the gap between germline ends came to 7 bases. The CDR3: CASSYQGNTEAFF. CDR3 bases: TGCGCCAGCAGCTACCAGGGGAACACTGAAGCTTTCTTT.

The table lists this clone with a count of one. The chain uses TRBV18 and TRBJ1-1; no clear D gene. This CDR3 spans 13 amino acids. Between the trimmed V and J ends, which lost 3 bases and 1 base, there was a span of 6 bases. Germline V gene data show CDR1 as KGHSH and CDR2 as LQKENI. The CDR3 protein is CASSPTRNTEAFF. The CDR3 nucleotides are TGTGCCAGCTCACCTACACGGAACACTGAAGCTTTCTTT.

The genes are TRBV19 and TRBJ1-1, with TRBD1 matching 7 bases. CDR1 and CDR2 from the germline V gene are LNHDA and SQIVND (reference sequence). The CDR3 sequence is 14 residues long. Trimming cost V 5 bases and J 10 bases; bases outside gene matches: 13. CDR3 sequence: CASSARQGRIRAFF. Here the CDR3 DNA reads TGTGCCAGTAGTGCTCGACAGGGAAGGATTCGAGCTTTCTTT.

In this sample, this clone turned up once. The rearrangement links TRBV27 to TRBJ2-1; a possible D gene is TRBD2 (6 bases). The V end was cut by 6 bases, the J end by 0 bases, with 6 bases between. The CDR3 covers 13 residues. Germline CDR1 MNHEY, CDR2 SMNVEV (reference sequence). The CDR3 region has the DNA TGTGCCAGCAGGCGGGACTCCTACAATGAGCAGTTCTTC. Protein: CASRRDSYNEQFF.

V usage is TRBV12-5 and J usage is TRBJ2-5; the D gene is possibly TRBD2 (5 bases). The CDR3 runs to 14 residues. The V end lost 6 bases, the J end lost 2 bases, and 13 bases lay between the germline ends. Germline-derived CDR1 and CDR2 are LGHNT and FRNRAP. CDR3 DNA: TGTGCTAGTGGCCAGGACTGGCAACAAGAGACCCAGTACTTC. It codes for CASGQDWQQETQYF. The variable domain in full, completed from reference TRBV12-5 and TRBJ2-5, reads DARVTQTPRHKVTEMGQEVTMRCQPILGHNTVFWYRQTMMQGLELLAYFRNRAPLDDSGMPKDRFSAEMPDATLATLKIQPSEPRDSAVYFCASGQDWQQETQYFGPGTRLLVL.

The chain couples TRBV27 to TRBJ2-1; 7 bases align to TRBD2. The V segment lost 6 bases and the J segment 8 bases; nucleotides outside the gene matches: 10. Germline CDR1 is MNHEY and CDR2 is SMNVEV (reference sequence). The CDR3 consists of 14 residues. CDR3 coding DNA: TGTGCCAGCAGACGGGGGAGGGCCACAGATGAGCAGTTCTTC. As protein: CASRRGRATDEQFF.

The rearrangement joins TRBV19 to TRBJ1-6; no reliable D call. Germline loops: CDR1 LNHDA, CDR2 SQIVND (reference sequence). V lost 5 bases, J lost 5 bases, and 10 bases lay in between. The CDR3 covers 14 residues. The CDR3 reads CASSRGQNNSPLHF. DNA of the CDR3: TGTGCCAGTAGTCGAGGGCAGAATAATTCACCCCTCCACTTT.

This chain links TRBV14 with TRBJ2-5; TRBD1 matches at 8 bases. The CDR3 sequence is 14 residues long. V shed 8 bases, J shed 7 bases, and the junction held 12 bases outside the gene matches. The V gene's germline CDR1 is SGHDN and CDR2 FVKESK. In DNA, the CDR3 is TGTGCCAGCGGGATAGGGACAGGCCTCGGGACCCAGTACTTC. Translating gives CASGIGTGLGTQYF.

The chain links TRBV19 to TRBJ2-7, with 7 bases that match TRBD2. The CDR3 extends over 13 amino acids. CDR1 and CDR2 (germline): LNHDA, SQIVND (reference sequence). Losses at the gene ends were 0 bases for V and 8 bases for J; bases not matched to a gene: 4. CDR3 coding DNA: TGTGCCAGTAGTATAGAGCGGGAGAGTCAGCAGTACTTC. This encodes CASSIERESQQYF.

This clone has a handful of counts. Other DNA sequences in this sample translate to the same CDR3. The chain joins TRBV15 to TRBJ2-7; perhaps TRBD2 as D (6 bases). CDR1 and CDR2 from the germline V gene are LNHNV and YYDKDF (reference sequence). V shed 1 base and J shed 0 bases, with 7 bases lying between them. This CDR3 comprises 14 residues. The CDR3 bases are TGTGCCACCAGCAGAGCGGGGGTCTCCTACGAGCAGTACTTC. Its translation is CATSRAGVSYEQYF. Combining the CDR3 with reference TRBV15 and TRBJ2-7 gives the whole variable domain DAMVIQNPRYQVTQFGKPVTLSCSQTLNHNVMYWYQQKSSQAPKLLFHYYDKDFNNEADTPDNFQSRRPNTSFCFLDIRSPGLGDTAMYLCATSRAGVSYEQYFGPGTRLTVT.

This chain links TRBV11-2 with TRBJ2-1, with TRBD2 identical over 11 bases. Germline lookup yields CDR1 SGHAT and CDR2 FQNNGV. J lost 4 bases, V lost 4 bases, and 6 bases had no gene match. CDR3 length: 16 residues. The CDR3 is CASSSPTSGVYNEQFF. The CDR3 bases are TGTGCCAGCAGCTCCCCGACTAGCGGGGTTTACAATGAGCAGTTCTTC.

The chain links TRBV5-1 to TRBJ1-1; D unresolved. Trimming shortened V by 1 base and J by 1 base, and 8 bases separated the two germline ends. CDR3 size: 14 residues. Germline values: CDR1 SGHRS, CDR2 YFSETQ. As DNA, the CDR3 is TGCGCCAGCAGCTTGCACAGAACGAACACTGAAGCTTTCTTT. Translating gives CASSLHRTNTEAFF.